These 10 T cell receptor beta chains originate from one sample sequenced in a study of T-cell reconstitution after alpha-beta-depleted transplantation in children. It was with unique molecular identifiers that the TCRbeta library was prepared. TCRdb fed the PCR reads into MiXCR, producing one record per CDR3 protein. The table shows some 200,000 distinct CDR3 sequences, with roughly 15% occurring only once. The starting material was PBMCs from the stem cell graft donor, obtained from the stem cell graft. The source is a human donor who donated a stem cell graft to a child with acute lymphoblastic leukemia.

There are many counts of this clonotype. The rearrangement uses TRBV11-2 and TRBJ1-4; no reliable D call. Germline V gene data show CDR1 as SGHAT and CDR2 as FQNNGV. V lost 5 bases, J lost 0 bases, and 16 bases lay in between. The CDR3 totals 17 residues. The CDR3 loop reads CASSPRRLNPTNEKLFF. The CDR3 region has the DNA TGTGCCAGCAGCCCCCGACGGCTAAACCCAACTAATGAAAAACTGTTTTTT.

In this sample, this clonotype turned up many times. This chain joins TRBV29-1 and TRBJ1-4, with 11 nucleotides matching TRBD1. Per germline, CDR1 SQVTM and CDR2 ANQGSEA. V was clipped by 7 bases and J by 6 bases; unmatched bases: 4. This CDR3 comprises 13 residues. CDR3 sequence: CSAMGQGDEKLFF. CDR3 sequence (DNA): TGCAGCGCTATGGGACAGGGGGATGAAAAACTGTTTTTT.

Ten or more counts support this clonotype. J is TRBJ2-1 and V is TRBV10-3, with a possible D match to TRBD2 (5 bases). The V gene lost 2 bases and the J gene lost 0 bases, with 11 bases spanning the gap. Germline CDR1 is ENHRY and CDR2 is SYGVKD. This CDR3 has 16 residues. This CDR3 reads CAISEVSGSSYNEQFF. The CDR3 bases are TGTGCCATCAGTGAGGTTAGTGGGAGCTCCTACAATGAGCAGTTCTTC.

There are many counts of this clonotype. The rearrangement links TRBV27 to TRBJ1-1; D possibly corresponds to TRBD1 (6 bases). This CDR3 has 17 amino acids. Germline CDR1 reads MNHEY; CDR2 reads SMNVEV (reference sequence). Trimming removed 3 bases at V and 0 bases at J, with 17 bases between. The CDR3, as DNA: TGTGCCAGCAGTTTTGGGGGGCGCCTAGGCGTGAACACTGAAGCTTTCTTT. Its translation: CASSFGGRLGVNTEAFF.

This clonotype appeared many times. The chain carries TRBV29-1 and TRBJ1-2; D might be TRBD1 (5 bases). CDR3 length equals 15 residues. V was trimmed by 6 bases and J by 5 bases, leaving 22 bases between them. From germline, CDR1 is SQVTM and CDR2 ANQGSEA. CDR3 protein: CSVSRGTTGAYGYTF. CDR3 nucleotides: TGCAGCGTATCTAGGGGTACCACAGGCGCTTATGGCTACACCTTC.

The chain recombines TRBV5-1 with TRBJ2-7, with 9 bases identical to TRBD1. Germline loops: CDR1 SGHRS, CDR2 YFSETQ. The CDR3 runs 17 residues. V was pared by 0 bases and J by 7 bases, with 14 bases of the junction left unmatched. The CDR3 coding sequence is TGCGCCAGCAGCTTGGCCAGGGGGACAGGGTCATCGGGTGAGCAGTACTTC. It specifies CASSLARGTGSSGEQYF. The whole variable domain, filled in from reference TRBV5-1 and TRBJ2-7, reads KAGVTQTPRYLIKTRGQQVTLSCSPISGHRSVSWYQQTPGQGLQFLFEYFSETQRNKGNFPGRFSGRQFSNSRSEMNVSTLELGDSALYLCASSLARGTGSSGEQYFGPGTRLTVT.

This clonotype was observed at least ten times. CDR3 loop: CSASLYRGNTEAFF. In DNA form, the CDR3 reads TGCAGTGCTAGTCTATACAGGGGCAACACTGAAGCTTTCTTT. The chain employs TRBV20-1 and TRBJ1-1; 7 bases align to TRBD1. The CDR3 is made up of 14 amino acids. Germline CDR1 DFQATT, CDR2 SNEGSKA (reference sequence). The trim removed 3 bases at V and 2 bases at J, leaving 6 bases unmatched.

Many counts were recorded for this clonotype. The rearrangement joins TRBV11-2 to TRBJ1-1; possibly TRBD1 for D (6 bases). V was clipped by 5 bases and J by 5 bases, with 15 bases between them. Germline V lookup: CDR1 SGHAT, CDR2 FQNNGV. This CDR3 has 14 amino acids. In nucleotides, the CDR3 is TGTGCCAGCAGCCTCGGGGACACTAGTACTGAAGCTTTCTTT. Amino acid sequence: CASSLGDTSTEAFF. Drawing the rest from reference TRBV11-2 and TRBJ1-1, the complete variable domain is EAGVAQSPRYKIIEKRQSVAFWCNPISGHATLYWYQQILGQGPKLLIQFQNNGVVDDSQLPKDRFSAERLKGVDSTLKIQPAKLEDSAVYLCASSLGDTSTEAFFGQGTRLTVV.

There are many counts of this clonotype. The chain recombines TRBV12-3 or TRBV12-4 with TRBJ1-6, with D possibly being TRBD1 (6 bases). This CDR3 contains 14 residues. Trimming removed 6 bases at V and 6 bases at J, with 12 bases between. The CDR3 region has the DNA TGTGCCAGCAGCAAGGGGGTCGTTAATTCACCCCTCCACTTT. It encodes CASSKGVVNSPLHF.

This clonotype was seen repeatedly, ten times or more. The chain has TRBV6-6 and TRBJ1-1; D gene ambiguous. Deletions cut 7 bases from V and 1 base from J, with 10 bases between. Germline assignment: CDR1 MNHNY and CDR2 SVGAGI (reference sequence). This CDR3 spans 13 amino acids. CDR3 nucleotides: TGTGCCAGCACCCTCGACCGGAACACTGAAGCTTTCTTT. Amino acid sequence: CASTLDRNTEAFF.